The 20 T cell receptor beta chains given below trace back to one sample, sequenced in a study of memory CD8 T cells in hepatitis C reinfection. Clones were read by immunoSEQ multiplex PCR, and TCRdb kept only the in-frame ones, dropping some. The table records just over 50,000 clones, around 92% of them present only once. Time point: pre-reinfection, 55 to 20 weeks before reinfection detection. Sorted cells were sequenced directly ex vivo without any in vitro expansion. The source material was naive CD8+ T cells sorted from blood. Source of these receptors: a man aged 18 to 29 with hepatitis C virus infection.

The chain employs TRBV4-3 and TRBJ1-6; unclear D gene. CDR3 length: 16 residues. Trimming took off 0 bases at V and 4 bases at J, with 10 bases between the two ends. Looked up from germline, CDR1 is LGHNA and CDR2 is YSLEER. CDR3 protein: CASSQERQTYNSPLHF. For the CDR3, the DNA is TGCGCCAGCAGCCAAGAGCGGCAGACTTATAATTCACCCCTCCACTTT.

The CDR3 loop reads CASSPSGRGEQFF. The CDR3, as DNA: TGCGCCAGCAGTCCTAGCGGGAGGGGGGAGCAGTTCTTC. This sequence joins TRBV4-1 and TRBJ2-1; 12 bases are shared with TRBD2. V dropped 6 bases and J dropped 10; count of bases not matched to a gene: 4. The CDR3 length is 13 residues. Germline assignment: CDR1 MGHRA and CDR2 YSYEKL.

The V call is TRBV6-6, the J call TRBJ2-1; D is undetermined. Trimming took 0 bases from V and 6 from J, leaving 6 bases between them. Germline V gives CDR1 MNHNY, CDR2 SVGAGI (reference sequence). The CDR3 has 13 residues. The CDR3 DNA is TGTGCCAGCAGTTACTCGGGCCCCAATGAGCAGTTCTTC. This gives the protein CASSYSGPNEQFF.

The chain couples TRBV7-3 to TRBJ2-7; 7 bases match TRBD2. The CDR3 extends over 15 amino acids. Germline CDR1 reads SGHTA; CDR2 reads FQGTGA. J lost 4 bases, V lost 2 bases, and 8 bases had no gene match. The CDR3 protein is CASSLGGGSGYEQYF. In nucleotides, the CDR3 is TGTGCCAGCAGCTTAGGTGGCGGGAGTGGTTACGAGCAGTACTTC.

The chain joins TRBV9 to TRBJ2-3; the D gene is possibly TRBD1 (6 bases). Germline CDR1 is SGDLS and CDR2 is YYNGEE. V dropped 4 bases and J dropped 1 base, with 10 bases sitting between them. The CDR3 has 14 residues. The CDR3 loop is CASSSGAGTDTQYF. CDR3 coding DNA: TGTGCCAGCAGCTCAGGGGCGGGCACAGATACGCAGTATTTT.

V gene TRBV29-1 combines with J gene TRBJ2-3; D may be TRBD1 (6 bases). The CDR3 runs to 13 residues. Germline V gene sequence: CDR1 SQVTM, CDR2 ANQGSEA. V dropped 4 bases and J dropped 2 bases, with 10 bases sitting between them. CDR3 bases: TGCAGCGTTGGACAGGATAACACAGATACGCAGTATTTT. Translation: CSVGQDNTDTQYF.

In its sample, this clone was seen once. The J gene is TRBJ2-3, the V gene TRBV2, with TRBD1 identical over 9 bases. The germline V gene has CDR1 SNHLY and CDR2 FYNNEI. V gave up 7 bases and J gave up 3 bases; unmatched junction bases: 8. This CDR3 is built from 15 residues. As DNA, the CDR3 is TGTGCCAGCAATCCCCGACAGGGGGTGACAGATACGCAGTATTTT. It translates to CASNPRQGVTDTQYF.

Note on this clone: Since no conserved phenylalanine or tryptophan closes the CDR3, a read error is the likely cause. The DNA is left out, because the CDR3 cannot be placed on it with certainty; the CDR3 is given as TCRdb lists it. The chain uses TRBV11-2 and TRBJ1-2; the listed D gene, TRBD1, was not tested against the DNA. Looked up from germline, CDR1 is SGHAT and CDR2 is FQNNGV. The CDR3 is made up of 11 amino acids, end residues included. This chain's CDR3 is CASSLGDLGEI.

The chain links TRBV29-1 to TRBJ2-7; maybe TRBD1 (6 bases). The germline V gene encodes CDR1 SQVTM and CDR2 ANQGSEA. The germline V and J ends were trimmed by 2 bases and 1 base, with 15 bases remaining between them. This CDR3 region has 15 residues. As DNA, the CDR3 is TGCAGCGTTGAATTACGGGACACGACTTCCTACGAGCAGTACTTC. This codes for CSVELRDTTSYEQYF.

The chain recombines TRBV7-9 with TRBJ2-1, with TRBD2 identical over 11 bases. There are 16 residues in the CDR3. Trimming cost V 1 base and J 5 bases; bases outside gene matches: 4. The germline gives CDR1 SEHNR, CDR2 FQNEAQ (reference sequence). The CDR3 loop reads CASSLVSSGGDNEQFF. CDR3 sequence (DNA): TGTGCCAGCAGCTTAGTTAGTAGCGGGGGGGACAATGAGCAGTTCTTC.

The chain uses TRBV5-4 and TRBJ2-2; D perhaps matches TRBD1 (6 bases). Between the trimmed V and J ends, which lost 3 bases and 5 bases, there was a span of 8 bases. The CDR3 totals 13 residues. CDR1 is SGHNT and CDR2 is YYREEE in the germline V gene (reference sequence). Here the CDR3 reads CASSSQGTGELFF. As DNA, the CDR3 is TGTGCCAGCAGCTCACAGGGTACCGGGGAGCTGTTTTTT. The full variable domain, in which reference TRBV5-4 and TRBJ2-2 provide the parts outside the CDR3, is ETGVTQSPTHLIKTRGQQVTLRCSSQSGHNTVSWYQQALGQGPQFIFQYYREEENGRGNFPPRFSGLQFPNYSSELNVNALELDDSALYLCASSSQGTGELFFGEGSRLTVL.

The chain joins TRBV27 to TRBJ2-2; a possible D gene is TRBD1 (6 bases). V was trimmed by 8 bases and J by 0 bases, leaving 7 bases between them. CDR1 is MNHEY, CDR2 SMNVEV, per germline (reference sequence). This CDR3 region has 13 residues. CDR3: CASGTTNTGELFF. CDR3 sequence (DNA): TGTGCCAGCGGGACAACGAACACCGGGGAGCTGTTTTTT.

V gene TRBV11-2 combines with J gene TRBJ2-1; 9 bases agree with TRBD2. Germline lookup yields CDR1 SGHAT and CDR2 FQNNGV. This CDR3 is built from 16 residues. V was pared by 3 bases and J by 0 bases, with 3 bases of the junction left unmatched. The CDR3 spells CASSLTSGTSYNEQFF. DNA of the CDR3: TGTGCCAGCAGCTTGACTAGCGGTACCTCCTACAATGAGCAGTTCTTC.

The rearrangement joins TRBV6-6 to TRBJ1-5, with TRBD1 identical over 7 bases. The length of the CDR3 is 13 residues. Trimming at V came to 5 bases and at J to 6 bases, leaving 4 bases not matched to a gene. The germline V gene encodes CDR1 MNHNY and CDR2 SVGAGI (reference sequence). Here the CDR3 DNA reads TGTGCCAGCAGTCGCAGGGGGTCTCAGCCCCAGCATTTT. Residues: CASSRRGSQPQHF.

The rearrangement joins TRBV5-1 to TRBJ2-7; possibly TRBD2 for D (6 bases). With 0 bases removed from V and 0 bases from J, the gap between germline ends came to 19 bases. Germline V lookup: CDR1 SGHRS, CDR2 YFSETQ. This CDR3 is 18 amino acids long. The CDR3 DNA reads TGCGCCAGCAGCTTGGAGGTGGGGGGTTACTCGACCTCCTACGAGCAGTACTTC. Its translation is CASSLEVGGYSTSYEQYF.

With regard to this clone: Germline is not matched at one junction end, which may reflect a read error. J is TRBJ2-7 and V is TRBV5-8, with 9 positions matching TRBD1. CDR1 and CDR2 (germline): SGHTS, YDEGEE. The CDR3 covers 16 residues. CDR3 in DNA: TGTGCCGGCAGCTCCGGGACAGGGTGGGCCCAATACGAGCAGTACTTC. Its protein is CAGSSGTGWAQYEQYF.

In DNA, the CDR3 is TGTGCCAGTACTTCCCCAGGGTTGTACGAGCAGTACTTC. This translates into CASTSPGLYEQYF. V is TRBV6-1 and J is TRBJ2-7; D is possibly TRBD1 (5 bases). The ends were cut back, 9 bases at V and 4 bases at J, with 16 bases in the middle. The germline V gene encodes CDR1 MNHNS and CDR2 SASEGT. The CDR3 has 13 residues.

The chain is built from TRBV12-5 and TRBJ2-3; a weak D match, TRBD1 (5 bases). This CDR3 spans 15 amino acids. Germline values: CDR1 LGHNT, CDR2 FRNRAP. Trimming removed 0 bases from V and 4 bases from J, with 11 bases in between. CDR3 DNA sequence: TGTGCTAGTGGTTTGGTAGTTCAAGGGGCAGATACGCAGTATTTT. Its translation is CASGLVVQGADTQYF.

The chain carries TRBV28 and TRBJ1-5; 9 bases map to TRBD1. Germline loops: CDR1 MDHEN, CDR2 SYDVKM. The CDR3 loop spans 15 amino acids. V shed 7 bases and J 7 bases; nucleotides not matched to a gene: 11. CDR3 coding DNA: TGTGCCAGCACTCCAACAGGGGGCGGATGGCAGCCCCAGCATTTT. It is translated as CASTPTGGGWQPQHF.

V gene TRBV19 combines with J gene TRBJ2-7; 10 bases line up with TRBD2. The CDR3 length is 15 residues. Germline CDR1 reads LNHDA; CDR2 reads SQIVND (reference sequence). V trimming: 6 bases; J trimming: 1 base; junction bases outside the gene matches: 6. DNA of the CDR3: TGTGCCAGTAGCGCAAGACTAGCGGGTTCCTACGAGCAGTACTTC. Protein: CASSARLAGSYEQYF.